This passage covers 27 T cell receptor beta chains from one sample sequenced in a study of identical twins. TCRdb fed the 5' RACE reads into MiXCR, producing one record per CDR3 protein. Among 400,000 to 500,000 distinct CDR3 sequences, approximately 18% were seen once, and the ten largest hold roughly 12%. The sequenced sample was naive T cells sorted from blood. These receptor sequences come from a man in his fifties in good health.

In its sample, this clonotype was seen a few times. The V and J genes are TRBV28 and TRBJ1-5, with D uncertain. Trimming left V 7 bases short and J 0 bases short, with 16 bases between. This CDR3 has 16 amino acids. CDR1 MDHEN and CDR2 SYDVKM come from the germline V gene. CDR3 nucleotide sequence: TGTGCCAGCACCAAAACCGTACTTTCTAGCAATCAGCCCCAGCATTTT. The encoded protein is CASTKTVLSSNQPQHF.

The V gene is TRBV4-2, the J gene TRBJ2-5; D is ambiguous. The germline V gene encodes CDR1 LGHNA and CDR2 YNFKEQ. The CDR3 runs to 15 residues. The V end was cut by 0 bases, the J end by 4 bases, with 12 bases between. This chain's CDR3 is CASSQDYTFLETQYF. The DNA for the CDR3 is TGTGCCAGCAGCCAAGACTACACATTCCTAGAGACCCAGTACTTC.

The chain carries TRBV20-1 and TRBJ1-2; 10 nucleotides agree with TRBD1. Germline lookup yields CDR1 DFQATT and CDR2 SNEGSKA (reference sequence). CDR3 length: 16 amino acids. V lost 0 bases, J lost 3 bases, and 7 bases stayed unmatched. CDR3 residues: CSARDSGQGIHYGYTF. CDR3 nucleotide sequence: TGCAGTGCTAGAGATTCGGGACAGGGGATCCACTATGGCTACACCTTC.

This chain uses TRBV3-1 with TRBJ2-2; D possibly uses TRBD1 or TRBD2 (5 bases each). The CDR3 has 15 amino acids. The germline gives CDR1 LGHDT, CDR2 YNNKEL (reference sequence). Trimming stripped 6 bases from V and 6 bases from J, with 17 bases between. The CDR3 DNA is TGTGCCAGCAGTAGTTGGGGGAGAGTTGCCGGGGAGCTGTTTTTT. Translation: CASSSWGRVAGELFF.

This rearrangement joins TRBV7-9 to TRBJ2-7; possibly TRBD2 for D (5 bases). This CDR3 is built from 17 residues. With 5 bases removed from V and 0 bases from J, the gap between germline ends came to 20 bases. Germline V CDR1 and CDR2: SEHNR, FQNEAQ (reference sequence). The CDR3 here is CASSDLTWTSSSYEQYF. CDR3 sequence (DNA): TGTGCCAGCAGCGACCTCACCTGGACTTCGAGCTCCTACGAGCAGTACTTC.

The chain uses TRBV20-1 and TRBJ2-3, with 10 bases that match TRBD2. V was pared by 2 bases and J by 5 bases, with 4 bases of the junction left unmatched. The CDR3 covers 14 residues. The germline gives CDR1 DFQATT, CDR2 SNEGSKA (reference sequence). CDR3 coding DNA: TGCAGTGCTAGATCACTAGCGGGGTTAGATACGCAGTATTTT. This gives the protein CSARSLAGLDTQYF.

The rearrangement links TRBV27 to TRBJ2-4, with D possibly TRBD2 on 5 matching bases. The CDR3 has 15 amino acids. Germline V gene sequence: CDR1 MNHEY, CDR2 SMNVEV (reference sequence). V gave up 6 bases and J gave up 0 bases, with 12 bases separating them. DNA for the CDR3: TGTGCCAGCAGGCCGGGATGGCCAGCCAAAAACATTCAGTACTTC. This gives the protein CASRPGWPAKNIQYF.

This clonotype was recorded at least ten times. The chain joins TRBV15 to TRBJ2-5; 9 bases fit TRBD2. The CDR3 runs 17 residues. The junction had 10 bases not matched to a gene; V was cut back by 4 bases and J by 1 base. Germline V gives CDR1 LNHNV, CDR2 YYDKDF (reference sequence). The CDR3 nucleotides are TGTGCCACCAGCACGAGGGGTTCTAGCGGGGTCCAAGAGACCCAGTACTTC. As protein: CATSTRGSSGVQETQYF.

This chain connects TRBV7-2 to TRBJ2-7; 8 nucleotides line up with TRBD1. This CDR3 region has 14 residues. Germline V lookup: CDR1 SGHTA, CDR2 FQGNSA. J gave up 7 bases and V 1 base, and 6 bases lay outside the gene matches. CDR3 region: CASSLVQGASEQYF. As DNA, the CDR3 is TGTGCCAGCAGCTTAGTCCAGGGGGCCAGTGAGCAGTACTTC.

This clonotype was counted many times. This rearrangement joins TRBV4-3 to TRBJ1-6; D is unresolved. This CDR3 spans 16 amino acids. From germline, CDR1 is LGHNA and CDR2 YSLEER. The V and J ends lost 3 bases and 7 bases respectively, with 16 bases between them. This CDR3 is CASSQALGSKNSPLHF. The CDR3 bases are TGCGCCAGCAGCCAGGCGCTAGGGAGTAAGAATTCACCCCTCCACTTT.

The chain recombines TRBV20-1 with TRBJ2-3, with D possibly matching TRBD2 (7 bases). Germline CDR1 is DFQATT and CDR2 is SNEGSKA (reference sequence). Between the trimmed V and J ends, which lost 8 bases and 6 bases, there was a span of 21 bases. CDR3 length: 14 amino acids. CDR3 nucleotides: TGCAGTCCCAGGCCGGGGGGCGTTCATGATACGCAGTATTTT. Its protein is CSPRPGGVHDTQYF.

The sample holds a few counts of this clonotype. The chain combines TRBV12-3 or TRBV12-4 with TRBJ2-3; 8 bases agree with TRBD1. Unmatched junction bases numbered 9, after V lost 5 bases and J lost 2 bases. CDR3 length: 16 residues. CDR3 loop: CASSPYTGGVTDTQYF. As DNA, the CDR3 is TGTGCCAGCAGTCCTTACACAGGGGGTGTCACAGATACGCAGTATTTT.

This chain uses TRBV7-8 with TRBJ2-7; tentatively, D is TRBD1 (5 bases). Deletions cut 3 bases from V and 5 bases from J, with 8 bases between. Germline CDR1 is SGHVS and CDR2 is FQNEAQ. The CDR3 is made up of 12 amino acids. As DNA, the CDR3 is TGTGCCAGCAGCTTCCAGGGTAACGAGCAGTACTTC. It yields the protein CASSFQGNEQYF.

The sample holds a few counts of this clonotype. The J gene is TRBJ2-7, the V gene TRBV12-3 or TRBV12-4, with 7 bases that match TRBD1. V lost 5 bases and J lost 0; bases outside the gene matches: 7. This CDR3 has 15 amino acids. As DNA, the CDR3 is TGTGCCAGCAGTCGTCGACAGGGTAGCTCCTACGAGCAGTACTTC. Translated, it gives CASSRRQGSSYEQYF.

In this sample, this clonotype turned up a few times. J is TRBJ2-5 and V is TRBV9, with D perhaps TRBD2 (7 bases). V was clipped by 0 bases and J by 2 bases, with 14 bases between them. This CDR3 contains 16 residues. The V gene's germline CDR1 is SGDLS and CDR2 YYNGEE. In DNA, the CDR3 is TGTGCCAGCAGCGTAGGAGGGAGGGACATACAAGAGACCCAGTACTTC. Protein sequence: CASSVGGRDIQETQYF.

This clonotype occurred many times. The chain joins TRBV9 to TRBJ2-7, with a possible D match to TRBD1 (6 bases). Germline lookup yields CDR1 SGDLS and CDR2 YYNGEE. Trimming stripped 0 bases from V and 4 bases from J, with 14 bases between. The CDR3 runs 15 residues. CDR3: CASSVDGQHFYEQYF. Here the CDR3 DNA reads TGTGCCAGCAGCGTAGATGGACAGCATTTTTACGAGCAGTACTTC.

This clonotype came up a few times. V usage is TRBV10-2 and J usage is TRBJ2-7; D unclear. This CDR3 has 15 residues. Germline V gene sequence: CDR1 WSHSY, CDR2 SAAADI. V was cut by 2 bases and J by 3 bases, with 14 bases left in between. The CDR3 sequence: CASSEGSYVYYEQYF. The CDR3 nucleotides are TGCGCCAGCAGTGAGGGGTCTTATGTATACTACGAGCAGTACTTC.

This clonotype was counted many times. The chain has TRBV18 and TRBJ1-6; TRBD1 might be the D (6 bases). There are 15 residues in the CDR3. V was trimmed by 3 bases and J by 9 bases, leaving 15 bases between them. CDR1 and CDR2 from the germline V gene are KGHSH and LQKENI. DNA of the CDR3: TGTGCCAGCTCACCTTTCGACAGGCGGGGTTCACCCCTCCACTTT. Its protein is CASSPFDRRGSPLHF.

This clonotype was counted a few times. The rearrangement uses TRBV4-2 and TRBJ2-3, with TRBD2 matching over 7 bases. The CDR3 totals 17 residues. The germline CDR1 and CDR2 sequences are LGHNA and YNFKEQ. Trimming took 1 base from V and 2 from J; bases not matched to a gene: 9. Here the CDR3 DNA reads TGTGCCAGCAGCCAAGTAAGCTTGCGGGAGAACACAGATACGCAGTATTTT. This codes for CASSQVSLRENTDTQYF.

This clonotype was detected ten times or more. The chain joins TRBV4-1 to TRBJ1-4, with D perhaps matching TRBD1 (5 bases). The germline gives CDR1 MGHRA, CDR2 YSYEKL. This CDR3 is built from 15 residues. V lost 6 bases and J 2 bases, leaving 13 bases between the germline ends. CDR3 protein: CASSIVGLTNEKLFF. As DNA, the CDR3 is TGCGCCAGCAGTATAGTGGGACTGACTAATGAAAAACTGTTTTTT.

This clonotype was seen a handful of times. This chain uses TRBV20-1 with TRBJ2-7; 7 bases line up with TRBD2. CDR1 is DFQATT, CDR2 SNEGSKA, per germline (reference sequence). The trim removed 4 bases at V and 2 bases at J, leaving 11 bases unmatched. The CDR3 length is 15 residues. The CDR3 DNA reads TGCAGTGCTACCCCATGGACGGGGGGAACCTACGAGCAGTACTTC. The encoded protein is CSATPWTGGTYEQYF.

A few counts support this clonotype. The chain links TRBV7-2 to TRBJ2-7; D gene uncertain. Looked up from germline, CDR1 is SGHTA and CDR2 is FQGNSA. CDR3 length equals 14 residues. Trimming took off 1 base at V and 2 bases at J, with 9 bases between the two ends. The chain's CDR3 is CASSLERIPYEQYF. In nucleotides, the CDR3 is TGTGCCAGCAGCTTAGAGAGGATACCCTACGAGCAGTACTTC.

This clonotype was detected many times. The chain has TRBV7-2 and TRBJ2-2; D gene ambiguous. Germline V lookup: CDR1 SGHTA, CDR2 FQGNSA. V lost 2 bases and J 2 bases, leaving 12 bases between the germline ends. The CDR3 length is 16 residues. CDR3 amino acids: CASSLFGPRNTGELFF. The CDR3 DNA reads as TGTGCCAGCAGCTTATTCGGACCCAGAAACACCGGGGAGCTGTTTTTT.

The gene calls are TRBV6-2 or TRBV6-3 and TRBJ2-3; the D gene is possibly TRBD2 (6 bases). CDR3 length: 13 amino acids. Germline-derived CDR1 and CDR2 are MNHEY and SVGEGT. Trimming pared 2 bases from V and 8 bases from J, leaving 11 bases between. CDR3 in amino acids: CASSYLGTVTQYF. The CDR3 bases are TGTGCCAGCAGTTACCTCGGGACTGTTACGCAGTATTTT.

This clonotype showed up many times. The chain combines TRBV4-3 with TRBJ2-3, with a possible D match to TRBD2 (6 bases). The CDR3 loop spans 16 amino acids. The ends were cut back, 0 bases at V and 3 bases at J, with 13 bases in the middle. The V gene's germline CDR1 is LGHNA and CDR2 YSLEER. CDR3 nucleotide sequence: TGCGCCAGCAGCCAAGAGGTAGCGGTTATTACAGATACGCAGTATTTT. The encoded protein is CASSQEVAVITDTQYF.

This clonotype was detected only a few times. The rearrangement links TRBV4-3 to TRBJ2-1; D uncertain. The V and J ends lost 3 bases and 1 base respectively, with 16 bases between them. The CDR3 runs to 17 residues. The germline gives CDR1 LGHNA, CDR2 YSLEER. The CDR3 region is CASSQGPSSRSYNEQFF. For the CDR3, the DNA is TGCGCCAGCAGCCAGGGCCCTAGTAGTAGATCCTACAATGAGCAGTTCTTC.

At least ten counts were recorded for this clonotype. This chain's CDR3 is CASSYASNEQFF. For the CDR3, the DNA is TGTGCCAGCAGTTACGCTAGCAATGAGCAGTTCTTC. The V gene is TRBV6-6, the J gene TRBJ2-1; D is unclear. The CDR3 is 12 amino acids. V dropped 2 bases and J dropped 6 bases, with 5 bases sitting between them. Germline lookup yields CDR1 MNHNY and CDR2 SVGAGI (reference sequence).